These T cell receptor beta chains were read from a single sample in a study of T cell changes during pregnancy in multiple sclerosis. The protocol was immunoSEQ multiplex PCR, while the TCRdb copy is restricted to in-frame clones and leaves out a portion. The table has some 40,000 clones, less than 90% seen once; the top ten hold under 0.65%. Sequences were derived from CD4+ T cells from peripheral blood mononuclear cells, sampled in the first trimester of pregnancy. The source of these receptors is a female donor with multiple sclerosis, enrolled in a pregnancy study. Each CDR3 is given with its conserved first and last residue. A D gene is named only where the DNA matches it firmly. The listing skips clone size in some rows; elsewhere it reads once, few, many or a size class.

TRBD1	TRBJ2-1	TRBV5-1	.	CASSSGRGQQDEQFF	TGCGCCAGCAGCTCGGGAAGGGGGCAGCAGGATGAGCAGTTCTTC
.	TRBJ2-4	TRBV4-3	.	CASSQDGGAGNIQYF	TGCGCCAGCAGCCAAGACGGAGGAGCGGGAAACATTCAGTACTTC
TRBD1	TRBJ2-2	TRBV19	once	CASIPGTVNTGELFF	TGTGCCAGTATACCCGGGACAGTGAACACCGGGGAGCTGTTTTTT
TRBD2	TRBJ2-2	TRBV2	.	CASSERAGVRTGELFF	TGTGCCAGCAGTGAACGCGCGGGAGTAAGGACCGGGGAGCTGTTTTTT
TRBD1	TRBJ2-3	TRBV25-1	.	CASSEDRGHSDTQYF	TGTGCCAGCAGTGAGGACAGGGGGCATTCAGATACGCAGTATTTT
.	TRBJ1-1	TRBV7-2	.	CASSPYLNTEAFF	TGTGCCAGCAGCCCGTATTTGAACACTGAAGCTTTCTTT
.	TRBJ2-3	TRBV7-9	.	CASSLSGFKDTQYF	TGTGCCAGCAGCTTATCGGGGTTTAAGGACACGCAGTATTTT
.	TRBJ2-5	TRBV30	.	CAWSPPSPGIGWTQYF	TGTGCCTGGAGTCCCCCGAGCCCGGGGATTGGGTGGACCCAGTACTTC
.	TRBJ1-2	TRBV30	.	CAWTGEHYGYTF	TGTGCCTGGACAGGGGAACACTATGGCTACACCTTC
.	TRBJ1-5	TRBV14	once	CASSQAGFYQPQHF	TGTGCCAGCAGCCAAGCAGGATTTTACCAGCCCCAGCATTTT
TRBD2	TRBJ2-1	TRBV5-4	.	CASSLLKLAGVYNEQFF	TGTGCCAGCAGCTTGTTAAAACTAGCGGGAGTGTACAATGAGCAGTTCTTC
TRBD1	TRBJ2-5	TRBV7-9	.	CASSLGDRGPRETQYF	TGTGCCAGCAGCTTAGGTGACAGGGGCCCCAGGGAGACCCAGTACTTC
.	TRBJ1-1	TRBV27	.	CASKGANLENTEAFF	TGTGCCAGCAAAGGGGCCAACCTTGAGAACACTGAAGCTTTCTTT
TRBD1	TRBJ1-2	TRBV5-1	.	CASSLGQGEGYTF	TGCGCCAGCAGCTTGGGACAGGGAGAAGGCTACACCTTC
.	TRBJ1-2	TRBV27	once	CASSPNGGGRNYGYTF	TGTGCCAGCAGCCCAAACGGGGGGGGGCGGAACTATGGCTACACCTTC
.	TRBJ1-1	TRBV28	.	CASSSPLVGRGGTFF	TGTGCCAGCAGTTCGCCTCTGGTAGGGAGGGGTGGAACTTTCTTT
TRBD2	TRBJ2-2	TRBV5-6	.	CASSLGGGTGELFF	TGTGCCAGCAGCTTGGGCGGGGGCACCGGGGAGCTGTTTTTT
TRBD2	TRBJ2-1	TRBV5-1	.	CASSLMASGRGSYNEQFF	TGCGCCAGCAGCTTGATGGCTAGCGGGAGAGGGTCCTACAATGAGCAGTTCTTC
TRBD2	TRBJ2-5	TRBV5-1	.	CASSVGTSGLETQYF	TGCGCCAGCAGCGTCGGGACTAGCGGCCTGGAGACCCAGTACTTC
.	TRBJ2-1	TRBV4-1	.	CASSQDSGVRIHEQFF	TGCGCCAGCAGCCAAGATTCGGGAGTACGAATTCATGAGCAGTTCTTC
TRBD2	TRBJ2-4	TRBV5-1	.	CASSFGLVAKNIQYF	TGCGCCAGCAGCTTCGGACTAGTGGCCAAAAACATTCAGTACTTC
.	TRBJ2-5	TRBV7-2	once	CASSQQETQYF	TGTGCCAGCAGCCAACAAGAGACCCAGTACTTC
.	TRBJ2-1	TRBV5-1	.	CASSFGESDYNEQFF	TGCGCCAGCAGCTTTGGGGAGTCCGACTACAATGAGCAGTTCTTC
.	TRBJ2-1	TRBV5-6	.	CASSLRGLNEQFF	TGTGCCAGCAGCTTGAGGGGCCTGAATGAGCAGTTCTTC
TRBD2	TRBJ2-2	TRBV29-1	.	CSVGVPPGTSGYANTGELFF	TGCAGCGTCGGGGTCCCCCCGGGGACTAGCGGGTATGCGAACACCGGGGAGCTGTTTTTT